This TCR beta chain was captured by sequencing in a study of regulatory T cells in long-lasting Graves disease. Overall study: The study enrolled newly diagnosed Graves' patients on antithyroid drugs under 3 months.

Sample time point: newly diagnosed GD, antithyroid drugs for less than 3 months. The TCR library was prepared using RNA isolated from PBMCs. In its sample, this clonotype was seen many times. Its cognate antigen is unknown. Study results and caveats: No thyroid tissue was studied; the work used peripheral blood only. Compared with new cases, persistent Graves' patients showed reduced TCR diversity.

Construction of TCR beta libraries relied on iRepertoire HTBI primers and on Arm-PCR targeting CDR3 regions. TCRdb used MiXCR to reprocess the multiplex PCR reads, holding one entry per CDR3 protein. The repertoire holds approximately 300,000 distinct CDR3 sequences, with 18% as singletons. Germline-derived CDR1 and CDR2 are SQVTM and ANQGSEA. CDR3 length: 13 residues. The V end lost 5 bases, the J end lost 2 bases, and 11 bases lay between the germline ends. J is TRBJ2-3 and V is TRBV29-1, with D unclear. The starting material was peripheral blood mononuclear cells (PBMCs), obtained at new diagnosis, from a patient treated with antithyroid drugs. The sequence was obtained from a female donor with Graves disease. This CDR3 reads CSVRSGNTDTQYF. CDR3 in DNA: TGCAGCGTTCGGTCGGGCAACACAGATACGCAGTATTTT.